The 30 T cell receptor beta chains below come from one sample, sequenced in a study of cytomegalovirus exposure and HLA in healthy donors. Use of 60 Vbeta and 13 Jbeta primers characterized the PCR. The data were produced by immunoSEQ multiplex PCR, yet TCRdb's version contains in-frame clones alone and is incomplete. This sample has about 160,000 clones, with under 85% found just once. Sequencing used PBMCs. The receptors stem from a woman in her twenties or thirties in good health and CMV-seronegative.

The V call is TRBV2, the J call TRBJ2-3; 14 positions match TRBD2. Germline-derived CDR1 and CDR2 are SNHLY and FYNNEI. The trim removed 6 bases at V and 14 bases at J, leaving 16 bases unmatched. The CDR3 spans 16 residues. The CDR3 DNA follows: TGTGCCAGCAGCCCCGGGACTAGCGGGGGCGCCACGGACCGGTATTTT. Translated, it gives CASSPGTSGGATDRYF.

This clone occurred a few times. The chain combines TRBV30 with TRBJ2-7; perhaps TRBD2 as D (5 bases). CDR1 is GTSNPN, CDR2 SVGIG, per germline (reference sequence). The CDR3 is 12 amino acids. Trimming removed 5 bases from V and 0 bases from J, with 8 bases in between. The chain's CDR3 is CAWGESSYEQYF. CDR3 nucleotide sequence: TGTGCCTGGGGGGAGAGCTCCTACGAGCAGTACTTC. The full variable domain, its missing parts supplied by reference TRBV30 and TRBJ2-7, is SQTIHQWPATLVQPVGSPLSLECTVEGTSNPNLYWYRQAAGRGLQLLFYSVGIGQISSEVPQNLSASRPQDRQFILSSKKLLLSDSGFYLCAWGESSYEQYFGPGTRLTVT.

The chain has TRBV19 and TRBJ2-7; TRBD2 might be the D (6 bases). V shed 6 bases and J shed 3 bases, with 18 bases lying between them. Germline V lookup: CDR1 LNHDA, CDR2 SQIVND (reference sequence). The CDR3 sequence is 15 residues long. The CDR3 bases are TGTGCCAGTAGCCCCGGGACTTTTTCGGGCTACGAGCAGTACTTC. Its protein is CASSPGTFSGYEQYF.

The J gene is TRBJ2-7, the V gene TRBV5-1; 12 nucleotides align to TRBD1. The germline V gene encodes CDR1 SGHRS and CDR2 YFSETQ. Unmatched junction bases numbered 6, after V lost 4 bases and J lost 4 bases. The CDR3 has 15 residues. The CDR3 DNA reads TGCGCCAGCAGCGGCGGGACAGGGGGCGGATACGAGCAGTACTTC. Amino acid sequence: CASSGGTGGGYEQYF.

The gene calls are TRBV11-2 and TRBJ2-1; 7 bases match TRBD1. Per the germline V gene, CDR1 is SGHAT and CDR2 is FQNNGV. The CDR3 is 13 amino acids. V shed 2 bases and J 6 bases; nucleotides not matched to a gene: 1. The DNA for the CDR3 is TGTGCCAGCAGCTTAAGGGGGCTCAATGAGCAGTTCTTC. Amino acids: CASSLRGLNEQFF.

The chain carries TRBV5-1 and TRBJ1-4; TRBD1 is a possible D gene (6 bases). The CDR3 runs to 15 residues. Trimming pared 4 bases from V and 7 bases from J, leaving 17 bases between. CDR1 is SGHRS and CDR2 is YFSETQ in the germline V gene. As DNA, the CDR3 is TGCGCCAGCAGCGACCTACAGGGCGTGGGTGAAAAACTGTTTTTT. Translation: CASSDLQGVGEKLFF.

The chain employs TRBV5-1 and TRBJ1-2; 9 bases line up with TRBD1. CDR1 is SGHRS, CDR2 YFSETQ, per germline. The V and J ends lost 5 bases and 5 bases, in that order; junction bases with no gene match: 4. The CDR3 totals 13 residues. CDR3 sequence (DNA): TGCGCCAGCAGGGGACAGGGAGGTTATGGCTACACCTTC. Amino acids: CASRGQGGYGYTF. Using reference TRBV5-1 and TRBJ1-2 for the parts outside the CDR3, the full variable domain is KAGVTQTPRYLIKTRGQQVTLSCSPISGHRSVSWYQQTPGQGLQFLFEYFSETQRNKGNFPGRFSGRQFSNSRSEMNVSTLELGDSALYLCASRGQGGYGYTFGSGTRLTVV.

V gene TRBV18 combines with J gene TRBJ2-3; a weak D match, TRBD2 (7 bases). Germline values: CDR1 KGHSH, CDR2 LQKENI. This CDR3 spans 16 amino acids. The ends were cut back, 1 base at V and 3 bases at J, with 14 bases in the middle. The CDR3 loop is CASSPLGGHITDTQYF. As DNA, the CDR3 is TGTGCCAGCTCACCACTGGGGGGGCACATAACAGATACGCAGTATTTT. The complete variable domain, with remaining parts taken from reference TRBV18 and TRBJ2-3, reads NAGVMQNPRHLVRRRGQEARLRCSPMKGHSHVYWYRQLPEEGLKFMVYLQKENIIDESGMPKERFSAEFPKEGPSILRIQQVVRGDSAAYFCASSPLGGHITDTQYFGPGTRLTVL.

This clone was counted a few times. This sequence joins TRBV7-8 and TRBJ2-7; the match to TRBD1 covers 8 bases. This CDR3 contains 15 residues. Looked up from germline, CDR1 is SGHVS and CDR2 is FQNEAQ. V lost 4 bases and J lost 2; bases outside the gene matches: 7. As DNA, the CDR3 is TGTGCCAGCAGCTCCCCGGACAGGGCCGCCTACGAGCAGTACTTC. Residues: CASSSPDRAAYEQYF.

This clone showed up just once. V is TRBV7-8 and J is TRBJ2-3; 11 bases are a match to TRBD2. The CDR3 totals 16 residues. The V gene end was trimmed by 4 bases and the J gene end by 4 bases; junction bases not matched to a gene: 7. CDR1 is SGHVS and CDR2 is FQNEAQ in the germline V gene. CDR3 sequence: CASSYSGGAGADTQYF. CDR3 coding DNA: TGTGCCAGCAGCTATAGCGGGGGGGCCGGAGCAGATACGCAGTATTTT. The full variable domain, rest sourced from reference TRBV7-8 and TRBJ2-3, is GAGVSQSPRYKVAKRGQDVALRCDPISGHVSLFWYQQALGQGPEFLTYFQNEAQLDKSGLPSDRFFAERPEGSVSTLKIQRTQQEDSAVYLCASSYSGGAGADTQYFGPGTRLTVL.

Regarding this clone: The junction and the germline gene differ at one end; a read error may be behind it. The rearrangement links TRBV6-5 to TRBJ1-1; 8 bases match TRBD1. CDR1 MNHEY and CDR2 SVGAGI come from the germline V gene. The CDR3 length is 16 residues. The CDR3 loop reads CASSNSGGSRYGEAFF. The CDR3 bases are TGTGCCAGCAGTAACTCAGGGGGCAGTAGGTATGGTGAAGCTTTCTTT.

The table lists this clone with a count of one. This sequence joins TRBV27 and TRBJ2-1, with 8 nucleotides matching TRBD2. This CDR3 comprises 14 residues. The V segment lost 7 bases and the J segment 0 bases; nucleotides outside the gene matches: 2. CDR1 MNHEY and CDR2 SMNVEV come from the germline V gene (reference sequence). CDR3 coding DNA: TGTGCCAGCACCGGACTAGCCTCCTACAATGAGCAGTTCTTC. Its translation is CASTGLASYNEQFF.

The V call is TRBV19, the J call TRBJ1-6, with D possibly being TRBD1 (5 bases). The length of the CDR3 is 14 residues. The V end was cut by 3 bases, the J end by 10 bases, with 13 bases between. Germline V gives CDR1 LNHDA, CDR2 SQIVND (reference sequence). The CDR3 is CASSIPGLGSPLHF. CDR3 bases: TGTGCCAGTAGTATTCCAGGGTTGGGATCACCCCTCCACTTT.

This clone came up a few times. V usage is TRBV19 and J usage is TRBJ2-5, with no clear D. The CDR3 loop spans 18 amino acids. From germline, CDR1 is LNHDA and CDR2 SQIVND (reference sequence). V lost 3 bases to trimming and J lost 1 base, with 21 bases between them. The CDR3 spells CASSISPGWADVQETQYF. The CDR3 DNA sequence: TGTGCCAGTAGTATCAGCCCTGGGTGGGCAGATGTCCAAGAGACCCAGTACTTC.

This chain connects TRBV7-9 to TRBJ1-4; 7 bases line up with TRBD1. Germline V gives CDR1 SEHNR, CDR2 FQNEAQ (reference sequence). The CDR3 has 13 residues. V lost 8 bases, J lost 7 bases, and 7 bases stayed unmatched. CDR3 nucleotides: TGTGCCAGCGGCTACAGGGGAGGTGAAAAACTGTTTTTT. Its protein product is CASGYRGGEKLFF.

The chain combines TRBV9 with TRBJ2-5; TRBD1 matches at 7 bases. The trim removed 3 bases at V and 4 bases at J, leaving 6 bases unmatched. The CDR3 has 14 amino acids. The germline CDR1 and CDR2 sequences are SGDLS and YYNGEE. The CDR3 protein is CASSATGDRETQYF. In DNA form, the CDR3 reads TGTGCCAGCAGCGCTACAGGGGATCGAGAGACCCAGTACTTC.

As concerns this clone: Germline is not matched at one junction end, which may reflect a read error. This chain joins TRBV29-1 and TRBJ2-1, with 8 bases matching TRBD2. The germline V gene encodes CDR1 SQVTM and CDR2 ANQGSEA. CDR3 length: 13 residues. CDR3 bases: TGCAGCGGGAATACGGGACTAGTCCCCGAGCGGTTCTTC. Its protein product is CSGNTGLVPERFF.

The chain has TRBV7-9 and TRBJ2-1, with 8 bases identical to TRBD2. J was trimmed by 7 bases and V by 5 bases; bases with no gene match: 13. CDR1 and CDR2 (germline): SEHNR, FQNEAQ (reference sequence). The CDR3 extends over 16 amino acids. The CDR3, as DNA: TGTGCCAGCAGCCTTTTAGCGGGGACGTTTTATAATGAGCAGTTCTTC. Translating gives CASSLLAGTFYNEQFF.

The chain uses TRBV29-1 and TRBJ2-3; 8 nucleotides line up with TRBD2. Germline assignment: CDR1 SQVTM and CDR2 ANQGSEA. The CDR3 is 15 residues long. The ends lost 3 bases at V and 6 bases at J; junction bases unmatched: 11. This CDR3 is CSVENSGAGEDTQYF. The CDR3, as DNA: TGCAGCGTTGAGAATAGCGGGGCCGGCGAGGATACGCAGTATTTT.

The chain is built from TRBV10-3 and TRBJ1-5; D uncertain. V lost 4 bases to trimming and J lost 1 base, with 8 bases between them. Germline-derived CDR1 and CDR2 are ENHRY and SYGVKD. The CDR3 runs to 14 residues. The chain's CDR3 is CAISAGRSNQPQHF. The CDR3 DNA reads as TGTGCCATCAGTGCGGGAAGGAGCAATCAGCCCCAGCATTTT.

The V gene is TRBV4-1, the J gene TRBJ2-1; 7 nucleotides align to TRBD1. Germline assignment: CDR1 MGHRA and CDR2 YSYEKL. Trimming cost V 3 bases and J 5 bases; bases outside gene matches: 13. The CDR3 is 17 residues long. The CDR3 nucleotides are TGCGCCAGCAGCCATCTTCGGGACAGCTTTACGAACAATGAGCAGTTCTTC. Its translation: CASSHLRDSFTNNEQFF.

V gene TRBV5-6 combines with J gene TRBJ1-1; 9 positions match TRBD1. From germline, CDR1 is SGHDT and CDR2 YYEEEE. The CDR3 runs 16 residues. The V segment lost 8 bases and the J segment 3 bases; nucleotides outside the gene matches: 14. CDR3 residues: CASSTGGDLGHTEAFF. In DNA form, the CDR3 reads TGTGCCAGTTCGACAGGGGGTGACCTTGGACACACTGAAGCTTTCTTT.

This clone showed up just a few times. This chain connects TRBV10-3 to TRBJ2-5; tentative D call: TRBD1 (6 bases). Trimming left V 2 bases short and J 2 bases short, with 15 bases between. This CDR3 contains 16 residues. Germline V lookup: CDR1 ENHRY, CDR2 SYGVKD. CDR3 sequence (DNA): TGTGCCATCAGTGAGAGGCCGGGACACCCTCAAGAGACCCAGTACTTC. Its translation: CAISERPGHPQETQYF.

This clone occurred once. The chain has TRBV13 and TRBJ2-3, with TRBD2 matching over 10 bases. CDR1 is PRHDT, CDR2 FYEKMQ, per germline (reference sequence). CDR3 length equals 16 residues. After removal of 5 bases from V and 5 bases from J, the junction contained 10 bases not matched to a gene. The CDR3 sequence is CASSPRSGGPRDTQYF. The CDR3 DNA sequence: TGTGCCAGCAGCCCCCGTAGCGGGGGGCCTAGAGATACGCAGTATTTT.

CDR3 loop: CASSPLPRGSTDTQYF. As DNA, the CDR3 is TGTGCCAGCAGTCCCTTACCCAGGGGCAGCACAGATACGCAGTATTTT. The rearrangement uses TRBV27 and TRBJ2-3; TRBD1 might be the D (6 bases). Trimming stripped 5 bases from V and 0 bases from J, with 15 bases between. Per the germline V gene, CDR1 is MNHEY and CDR2 is SMNVEV (reference sequence). The CDR3 consists of 16 residues.

This sequence joins TRBV5-4 and TRBJ1-6; no reliable D call. The CDR3 is 16 residues long. The germline V gene has CDR1 SGHNT and CDR2 YYREEE (reference sequence). V lost 0 bases and J 0 bases, leaving 7 bases between the germline ends. The CDR3 region is CASSLAWSSYNSPLHF. Written as DNA, the CDR3 is TGTGCCAGCAGCTTGGCCTGGAGCTCCTATAATTCACCCCTCCACTTT.

The chain recombines TRBV5-5 with TRBJ1-1; TRBD1 might be the D (6 bases). The germline V and J ends were trimmed by 4 bases and 2 bases, with 12 bases remaining between them. CDR1 is SGHKS, CDR2 YYEKEE, per germline (reference sequence). The CDR3 runs 14 residues. The CDR3 protein is CASSRDIRNTEAFF. The CDR3 nucleotides read TGTGCCAGCAGCAGGGACATCCGTAACACTGAAGCTTTCTTT.

The V call is TRBV30, the J call TRBJ1-2; D ambiguous. The V and J ends lost 1 base and 5 bases respectively, with 8 bases between them. Germline CDR1 reads GTSNPN; CDR2 reads SVGIG (reference sequence). The CDR3 sequence is 12 residues long. Here the CDR3 DNA reads TGTGCCTGGAGTGGAAAAGCTTATGGCTACACCTTC. This sequence encodes CAWSGKAYGYTF.

This chain links TRBV12-5 with TRBJ2-7; 7 bases are a match to TRBD2. This CDR3 is 11 amino acids long. J gave up 9 bases and V 5 bases, and 4 bases lay outside the gene matches. Germline V gene data show CDR1 as LGHNT and CDR2 as FRNRAP. Here the CDR3 reads CASGTGRGQYF. CDR3 in DNA: TGTGCTAGTGGTACGGGGAGGGGGCAGTACTTC.

In this sample, this clone turned up once. The chain is built from TRBV12-5 and TRBJ1-3; D is undetermined. Trimming removed 4 bases at V and 2 bases at J, with 6 bases between. The CDR3 has 13 amino acids. Germline V gives CDR1 LGHNT, CDR2 FRNRAP. CDR3 amino acids: CASGSLAGNTIYF. Written as DNA, the CDR3 is TGTGCTAGTGGTTCCCTAGCTGGAAACACCATATATTTT.